This TCR beta chain was obtained from a study of CD8 T cells in Susac syndrome. With regard to this clonotype: Its antigen is undetermined.

Study-level points and caveats: Clonal expansion was not observed in the Susac syndrome CD4+ T cell repertoires. Regarding the TCR sequencing and HLA analysis, the study admitted that a relatively small number of individuals were involved.

Trimming removed 5 bases at V and 3 bases at J, with 8 bases between. The CDR3 is 12 residues long. Germline V gives CDR1 MNHEY, CDR2 SVGAGI. Reverse transcription used roughly 0.45 to 1 ug RNA and random hexamers. TCRdb recomputed calls from the immunoSEQ multiplex PCR reads with MiXCR, one row per CDR3 protein. The sample comprises under 150,000 distinct CDR3 sequences, more than 85% of which are singletons, and 0.14% rests with the top ten. Both CD4+ and CD8+ T cells were negatively isolated, and TEMRA cells underwent FACS enrichment. The genes are TRBV6-5 and TRBJ2-7, with D perhaps matching TRBD1 (5 bases). Sequencing was carried out using CD4+ T cells from PBMCs. The receptor was derived from a human donor with Susac syndrome. The CDR3 DNA sequence: TGTGCCAGCAGTACTCAGGGCTACGAGCAGTACTTC. Its protein is CASSTQGYEQYF.